The clone carrying this T cell receptor beta chain showed up many times. The sample is drawn from a study of HIV-infected patients and healthy controls. Trimming removed 4 bases from V and 3 bases from J, with 15 bases in between. CDR1 is SQVTM and CDR2 is ANQGSEA in the germline V gene. There are 14 residues in the CDR3. TCRdb processed the 5' RACE reads anew with MiXCR; each CDR3 protein has one entry. The sample includes 65,000 to 70,000 distinct CDR3 sequences, around 17% seen only once; the top ten take approximately 5.4%. The rearrangement joins TRBV29-1 to TRBJ1-2; weak D call: TRBD1 (5 bases). The source is a human donor in good health. The sequenced sample was CD4+ T cells from blood. DNA for the CDR3: TGCAGCGTTGTTATAACAGGCAGAGACTATGGCTACACCTTC. It is translated as CSVVITGRDYGYTF.